The rows below give T cell receptor beta chains drawn from one sample of a study of response to subunit inactivated influenza vaccine. TCRdb ran MiXCR on the RT-PCR reads and lists one entry per CDR3 protein. The sample carries hundreds of thousands of distinct CDR3 sequences, 10% to 15% recorded once. The material sequenced was PBMCs from blood, taken roughly 46 days after vaccination. These receptors all stem from a man aged 50 to 60 who received an inactivated influenza vaccine. CDR3s include the opening cysteine and the closing phenylalanine or tryptophan. D genes are given only for firm matches. Where a row states a size, it is once, few, many or the class of an expanded clone; other rows omit it.

J: TRBJ2-3; V: TRBV20-1; D: TRBD2; size: few; DNA: TGCAGTGCAGGGACTAGCGGGGCCGCCACAGATACGCAGTATTTT; CDR3: CSAGTSGAATDTQYF
J: TRBJ2-7; V: TRBV28; D: TRBD1; size: NA; DNA: TGTGCCAGCAGTTTCATGGGGACAGGGGGCTCCTACGAGCAGTACTTC; CDR3: CASSFMGTGGSYEQYF
J: TRBJ2-3; V: TRBV5-1; D: TRBD2; size: NA; DNA: TGCGCCAGCAGCTTGGTTCTAGCGGGATTTGTAGATACGCAGTATTTT; CDR3: CASSLVLAGFVDTQYF
J: TRBJ2-3; V: TRBV20-1; D: NA; size: few; DNA: TGCAGTGCTAGAGATTGGGGCAAGAAACCCACAGATACGCAGTATTTT; CDR3: CSARDWGKKPTDTQYF
J: TRBJ2-4; V: TRBV5-1; D: NA; size: few; DNA: TGCGCCAGCACTAAGGACGGATCAGAAAACATTCAGTACTTC; CDR3: CASTKDGSENIQYF
J: TRBJ1-1; V: TRBV12-3/TRBV12-4; D: NA; size: NA; DNA: TGTGCCAGCAGTTTTGAAGGAGGGAACACTGAAGCTTTCTTT; CDR3: CASSFEGGNTEAFF
J: TRBJ2-7; V: TRBV6-8; D: TRBD2; size: NA; DNA: TGTGCCAGCAGTTACTCGAGTAGCGGGAGGGTGTCAAACGAGCAGTACTTC; CDR3: CASSYSSSGRVSNEQYF
J: TRBJ2-5; V: TRBV29-1; D: TRBD2; size: NA; DNA: TGCAGCGTTGGGCTAGCGGGAGTAGAGACCCAGTACTTC; CDR3: CSVGLAGVETQYF
J: TRBJ2-7; V: TRBV2; D: NA; size: few; DNA: TGTGCCAGCAGTGAAATTGGGTACGAGCAGTACTTC; CDR3: CASSEIGYEQYF
J: TRBJ2-4; V: TRBV6-5; D: NA; size: few; DNA: TGTGCCAGCAGTTACGGGCACCCGACCAAAAACATTCAGTACTTC; CDR3: CASSYGHPTKNIQYF
J: TRBJ1-2; V: TRBV27; D: NA; size: many; DNA: TGTGCCAGCAGTTTTTCCGGGGGAGGCGGCTACACCTTC; CDR3: CASSFSGGGGYTF
J: TRBJ2-1; V: TRBV14; D: NA; size: few; DNA: TGTGCCAGCAGCCCGTGGGACGGAGCTAGAAATGAGCAGTTCTTC; CDR3: CASSPWDGARNEQFF
J: TRBJ2-1; V: TRBV20-1; D: NA; size: few; DNA: TGCAGTGCTAGGTCAGGAGTTGAGCAGTTCTTC; CDR3: CSARSGVEQFF
J: TRBJ1-6; V: TRBV6-5; D: NA; size: NA; DNA: TGTGCCAGCAGTTATCGGGGGGCCCATTCACCCCTCCACTTT; CDR3: CASSYRGAHSPLHF
J: TRBJ2-5; V: TRBV6-1; D: TRBD2; size: few; DNA: TGTGCCAGCAGTGGGACTAGCGGGGGTTACCAAGAGACCCAGTACTTC; CDR3: CASSGTSGGYQETQYF
J: TRBJ1-1; V: TRBV12-3/TRBV12-4; D: TRBD1; size: few; DNA: TGTGCCAGCAGTTTTTCGGCGTACAGGGGTACTGAAGCTTTCTTT; CDR3: CASSFSAYRGTEAFF
J: TRBJ2-2; V: TRBV27; D: NA; size: many; DNA: TGTGCCAGCGGTAAAAGGACCGGGGAGCTGTTTTTT; CDR3: CASGKRTGELFF
J: TRBJ2-5; V: TRBV12-3/TRBV12-4; D: NA; size: many; DNA: TGTGCCAGCAGTTTAGGTCAGCTACGAGAGACCCAGTACTTC; CDR3: CASSLGQLRETQYF
J: TRBJ1-3; V: TRBV20-1; D: NA; size: NA; DNA: TGCAGTGTTCCCCAGGCAGGTGGAAACACCATATATTTT; CDR3: CSVPQAGGNTIYF
J: TRBJ1-3; V: TRBV12-3/TRBV12-4; D: NA; size: NA; DNA: TGTGCCAGCCTCACGGGAAAGTGGGACACCATATATTTT; CDR3: CASLTGKWDTIYF
J: TRBJ2-7; V: TRBV6-1; D: TRBD2; size: NA; DNA: TGTGCCAGCAGTAGGACTAGCGGGAGGGGCGAGCAGTACTTC; CDR3: CASSRTSGRGEQYF
J: TRBJ2-7; V: TRBV28; D: NA; size: few; DNA: TGTGCCAGCCGCAATCCCGCTCAGCAGCAGTACTTC; CDR3: CASRNPAQQQYF
J: TRBJ2-5; V: TRBV20-1; D: NA; size: few; DNA: TGCAGTGCTAGGGCAGCGTCGGGTTTGGCCCAGTACTTC; CDR3: CSARAASGLAQYF
J: TRBJ2-6; V: TRBV28; D: NA; size: few; DNA: TGTGCCAGCAGTTTACCCCAGTTGTCTGGGGCCAACGTCCTGACTTTC; CDR3: CASSLPQLSGANVLTF
J: TRBJ2-1; V: TRBV20-1; D: NA; size: many; DNA: TGCAGTGCTATACCGGGACTTAGCTCCTACAATGAGCAGTTCTTC; CDR3: CSAIPGLSSYNEQFF